This TCR beta chain was sequenced for a study of blood T cells in healthy people across ages. Using a J-beta primer mix together with a sample-barcoded 5' primer, a second PCR was run for 7 to 11 cycles. Tags on each cDNA molecule came from a template-switch adaptor with 12 random nucleotides. All samples gave at least 2.5 million CDR3-containing paired-end reads. TCRdb independently ran MiXCR on the 5' RACE reads; one entry per CDR3 protein. Of hundreds of thousands of distinct CDR3 sequences listed, over 45% are singletons. Germline loops: CDR1 SNHLY, CDR2 FYNNEI. This CDR3 has 16 residues. The ends lost 6 bases at V and 3 bases at J; junction bases unmatched: 8. PBMCs numbering at least 6.5 million were isolated per sample. Total RNA extracted from each sample amounted to at least 6 micrograms.

The TCR comes from a young man in good health. The material sequenced was blood. This rearrangement joins TRBV2 to TRBJ2-3; 11 bases line up with TRBD2. DNA for the CDR3: TGTGCCAGCAGCCTACTAGCGGGGGAAGGTACAGATACGCAGTATTTT. As protein: CASSLLAGEGTDTQYF. The entire variable domain, with the rest obtained from reference TRBV2 and TRBJ2-3, is as follows: EPEVTQTPSHQVTQMGQEVILRCVPISNHLYFYWYRQILGQKVEFLVSFYNNEISEKSEIFDDQFSVERPDGSNFTLKIRSTKLEDSAMYFCASSLLAGEGTDTQYFGPGTRLTVL.